The clone carrying this T cell receptor (beta chain) has a handful of counts. What it recognizes is unknown. Then a second PCR, running about 6 to 12 cycles, was carried out with a sample-barcoded 5' primer and a J-beta primer mix. TCRdb fed the 5' RACE reads into MiXCR, producing one record per CDR3 protein. The table records 1.4 million to 1.5 million distinct CDR3 sequences, roughly 40% of them present only once. This sample was included in a study of blood T cells in healthy people across ages. Study outcomes and limitations: Whereas aged donors had fewer naive CD4+ cells, long-lived donors had more of them and higher diversity. It was held that diversity estimates obtained from one million T cells represented underestimates.

Donors ranged from about 6 to 95 years old and were healthy Caucasians in Russia. Germline-derived CDR1 and CDR2 are MDHEN and SYDVKM. CDR3 length: 16 amino acids. Trimming left V 1 base short and J 0 bases short, with 13 bases between. Sequencing was performed on blood. This receptor was identified in a woman under 30 in good health. This chain uses TRBV28 with TRBJ2-7; D perhaps matches TRBD1 (6 bases). CDR3 sequence: CASSLSGQGSSYEQYF. CDR3 DNA sequence: TGTGCCAGCAGTTTATCGGGTCAGGGGAGCTCCTACGAGCAGTACTTC.